This TCR beta chain originates from a study of blood T cell repertoires in COVID-19. Study-level background: PBMCs, B-cell-depleted T cells, or T cells provided the cDNA or gDNA that made up the material.

Sequencing used immunoSEQ multiplex PCR; TCRdb keeps in-frame clones, though not all of them. The sample contains over 250,000 clones, about 80% of which appear only once. This CDR3 region has 19 residues. CDR1 is LNHDA and CDR2 is SQIVND in the germline V gene (reference sequence). Trimming took 7 bases from V and 1 from J; bases not matched to a gene: 15. Source material: peripheral blood. This TCR was recovered from a woman aged 45-59 years who had recovered from COVID-19. V is TRBV19 and J is TRBJ2-4, with 11 nucleotides matching TRBD1. The CDR3 region has the DNA TGTGCCAGTACCGAAAGGACAGGGGGCCGGGGTGCTGCCAAAAACATTCAGTACTTC. As protein: CASTERTGGRGAAKNIQYF. Complete variable domain (other parts from reference TRBV19 and TRBJ2-4): DGGITQSPKYLFRKEGQNVTLSCEQNLNHDAMYWYRQDPGQGLRLIYYSQIVNDFQKGDIAEGYSVSREKKESFPLTVTSAQKNPTAFYLCASTERTGGRGAAKNIQYFGAGTRLSVL.